This T cell receptor beta chain was captured in a study of shared clonotypes between healthy human individuals. Study-wide background: Per-donor plates numbered three CD4 naive, three CD4 memory, two CD8 naive and one CD8 memory. The study's findings and limits: Limited genetic and exposure-history diversity came from having few donors.

J lost 7 bases, V lost 1 base, and 6 bases had no gene match. Germline CDR1 reads SEHNR; CDR2 reads FQNEAQ (reference sequence). There are 15 residues in the CDR3. With respect to this clone: Its antigen is unidentified.

Sequencing used immunoSEQ multiplex PCR; TCRdb keeps in-frame clones, though not all of them. The top ten hold roughly 0.13% of the sample, which has some 2,000,000 clones, over 85% seen once. The sequenced sample consisted of naive CD4+ T cells sorted from blood. Described subset: CD45RA+ positively selected. The sequence was collected from a man younger than 30 in good health. This chain connects TRBV7-9 to TRBJ2-1; 8 nucleotides align to TRBD2. The CDR3 sequence is CASSLEAGVGNEQFF. The CDR3 coding sequence is TGTGCCAGCAGCTTAGAAGCGGGAGTTGGAAATGAGCAGTTCTTC.